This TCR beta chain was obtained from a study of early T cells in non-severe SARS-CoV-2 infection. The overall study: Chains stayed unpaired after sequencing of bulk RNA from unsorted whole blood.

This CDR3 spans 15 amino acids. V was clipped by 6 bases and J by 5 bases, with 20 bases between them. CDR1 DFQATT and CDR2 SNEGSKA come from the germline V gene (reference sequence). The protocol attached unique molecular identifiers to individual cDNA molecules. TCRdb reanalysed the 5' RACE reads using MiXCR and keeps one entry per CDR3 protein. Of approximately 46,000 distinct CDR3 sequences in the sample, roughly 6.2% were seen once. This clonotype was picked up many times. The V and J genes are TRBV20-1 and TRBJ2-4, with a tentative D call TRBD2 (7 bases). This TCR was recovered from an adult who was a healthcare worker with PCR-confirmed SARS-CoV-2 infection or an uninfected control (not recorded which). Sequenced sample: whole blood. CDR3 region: CSAEVLGGAQNIQYF. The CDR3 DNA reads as TGCAGTGCAGAAGTACTAGGGGGGGCCCAAAACATTCAGTACTTC.